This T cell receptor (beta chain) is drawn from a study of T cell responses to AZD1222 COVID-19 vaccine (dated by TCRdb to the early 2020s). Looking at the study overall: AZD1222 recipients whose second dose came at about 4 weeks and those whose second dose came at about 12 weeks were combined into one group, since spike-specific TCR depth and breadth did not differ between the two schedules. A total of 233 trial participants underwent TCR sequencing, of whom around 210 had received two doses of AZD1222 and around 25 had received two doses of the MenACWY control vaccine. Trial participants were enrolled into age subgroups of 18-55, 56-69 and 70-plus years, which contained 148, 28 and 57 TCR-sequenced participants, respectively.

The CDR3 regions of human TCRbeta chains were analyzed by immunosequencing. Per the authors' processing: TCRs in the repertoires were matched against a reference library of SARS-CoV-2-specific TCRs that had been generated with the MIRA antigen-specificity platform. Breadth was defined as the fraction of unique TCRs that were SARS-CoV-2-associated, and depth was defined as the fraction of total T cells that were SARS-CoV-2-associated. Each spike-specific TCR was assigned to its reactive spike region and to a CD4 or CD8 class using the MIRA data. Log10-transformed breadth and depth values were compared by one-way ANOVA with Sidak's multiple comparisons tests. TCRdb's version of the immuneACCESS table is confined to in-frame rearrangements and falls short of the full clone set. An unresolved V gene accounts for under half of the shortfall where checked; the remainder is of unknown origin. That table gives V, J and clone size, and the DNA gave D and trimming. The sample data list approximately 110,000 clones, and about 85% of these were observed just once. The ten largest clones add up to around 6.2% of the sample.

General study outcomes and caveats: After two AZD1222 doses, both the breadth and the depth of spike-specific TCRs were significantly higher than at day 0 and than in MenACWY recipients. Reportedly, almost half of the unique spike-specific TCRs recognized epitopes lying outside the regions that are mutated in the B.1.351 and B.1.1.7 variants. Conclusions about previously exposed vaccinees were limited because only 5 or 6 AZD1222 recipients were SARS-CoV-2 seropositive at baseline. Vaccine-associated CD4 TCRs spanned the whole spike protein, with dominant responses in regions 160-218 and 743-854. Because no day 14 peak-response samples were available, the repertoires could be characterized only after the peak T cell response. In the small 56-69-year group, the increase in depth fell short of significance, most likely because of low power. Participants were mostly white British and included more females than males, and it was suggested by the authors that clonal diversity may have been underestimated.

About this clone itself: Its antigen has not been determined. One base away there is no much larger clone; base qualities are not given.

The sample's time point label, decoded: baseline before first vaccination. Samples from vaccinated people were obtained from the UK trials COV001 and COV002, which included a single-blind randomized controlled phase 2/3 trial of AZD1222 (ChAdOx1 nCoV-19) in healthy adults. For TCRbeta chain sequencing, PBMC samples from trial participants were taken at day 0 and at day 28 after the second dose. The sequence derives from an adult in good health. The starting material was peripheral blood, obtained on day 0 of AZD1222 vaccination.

The sequenced DNA: TGTGCCAGCAGTTCGCAACCGACTAGCGGGGCCTACGAGCAGTACTTC. The translation is CASSSQPTSGAYEQYF. The chain uses TRBV6-5 and TRBJ2-7; 11 bases in between match TRBD2. Based on the germline V gene, the CDR1 and CDR2 sequences are MNHEY and SVGAGI. After removal of 4 bases from V and 2 bases from J, the junction retains 7 bases not matched to a gene. The CDR3 starts with the cysteine, ends with the phenylalanine, and has 16 residues. Solely the CDR3 DNA is kept, with 48 bases framed from the first base.